Detailed here is one T cell receptor (beta chain). Each CDR3 protein is one row after TCRdb ran MiXCR on the RACE reads. The sample consists of about 80,000 distinct CDR3 sequences, around 10% of them appearing once. V shed 0 bases and J shed 8 bases, with 15 bases lying between them. The CDR3 is 15 residues long. The germline gives CDR1 SGDLS, CDR2 YYNGEE. These data are taken from a study of human T cells and chemical hapten exposure. Time point in this sample: patch test 2, 6 weeks after DPC sensitization. The treatment here: therapeutic diphenylcyclopropenone sensitization with weekly scalp DPC. This TCR was sampled from a man younger than 35 with alopecia areata. Some clones in this sample may be carry-over from other donors' samples. The chain links TRBV9 to TRBJ2-1, with D possibly matching TRBD2 (5 bases). Sequencing was performed on whole blood, taken in connection with sensitization to the hapten diphenylcyclopropenone (DPC). The CDR3 DNA follows: TGTGCCAGCAGCGTAGCAGGACTCAGTGGTGATGAGCAGTTCTTC. Protein: CASSVAGLSGDEQFF.